Listed here are 17 T cell receptor beta chains from one sample, sequenced in a study of T cell changes during pregnancy in multiple sclerosis. The assay was immunoSEQ multiplex PCR, and TCRdb's table has in-frame clones only and misses some. This repertoire shows about 70,000 clones, roughly 94% found once; its top ten account for more than 0.45%. The source material was peripheral blood, sampled in the third trimester of pregnancy. Every receptor here comes from a female donor with multiple sclerosis, enrolled in a pregnancy study.

The chain employs TRBV9 and TRBJ1-3; possibly TRBD1 for D (5 bases). Trimming cost V 2 bases and J 4 bases, with 10 bases left between them. The CDR3 has 14 amino acids. CDR1 is SGDLS and CDR2 is YYNGEE in the germline V gene. The CDR3 region is CASSVPGFGNTIYF. In DNA, the CDR3 is TGTGCCAGCAGCGTTCCAGGGTTCGGAAACACCATATATTTT.

This clone came up a few times. The chain employs TRBV5-1 and TRBJ1-1; D uncertain. The CDR3 is 14 amino acids. CDR1 and CDR2 from the germline V gene are SGHRS and YFSETQ. V gave up 5 bases and J gave up 1 base, with 12 bases separating them. The CDR3 DNA reads TGCGCCAGCAGGGATGGTCCGGGGAACACTGAAGCTTTCTTT. Translation: CASRDGPGNTEAFF.

The chain has TRBV5-4 and TRBJ2-1; 12 positions agree with TRBD2. The trim removed 4 bases at V and 8 bases at J, leaving 10 bases unmatched. Germline V gives CDR1 SGHNT, CDR2 YYREEE (reference sequence). This CDR3 has 16 residues. The CDR3 region has the DNA TGTGCCAGCAGCCGTACGAGGACTAGCGGGGCCGATGAGCAGTTCTTC. It specifies CASSRTRTSGADEQFF. Variable domain in full (rest from reference TRBV5-4 and TRBJ2-1): ETGVTQSPTHLIKTRGQQVTLRCSSQSGHNTVSWYQQALGQGPQFIFQYYREEENGRGNFPPRFSGLQFPNYSSELNVNALELDDSALYLCASSRTRTSGADEQFFGPGTRLTVL.

The chain recombines TRBV6-5 with TRBJ1-1; no firm D call. The CDR3 is 14 amino acids. The V gene lost 6 bases and the J gene lost 4 bases, with 15 bases spanning the gap. The germline V gene encodes CDR1 MNHEY and CDR2 SVGAGI. CDR3 residues: CASSPPGVPTEAFF. The CDR3 region has the DNA TGTGCCAGCAGCCCCCCCGGGGTACCCACTGAAGCTTTCTTT.

This clone was picked up one time. The chain employs TRBV9 and TRBJ2-2, with D maybe TRBD1 (6 bases). The CDR3 length is 13 residues. Germline V gives CDR1 SGDLS, CDR2 YYNGEE. Trimming left V 0 bases short and J 14 bases short, with 14 bases between. CDR3 DNA: TGTGCCAGCAGCGTAGGTTCCCCAGGGGTCCTGTTTTTT. Translation gives CASSVGSPGVLFF.

The chain recombines TRBV5-1 with TRBJ2-7; TRBD1 matches at 7 bases. This CDR3 contains 17 residues. Looked up from germline, CDR1 is SGHRS and CDR2 is YFSETQ. The junction had 13 bases not matched to a gene; V was cut back by 4 bases and J by 0 bases. CDR3 nucleotides: TGCGCCAGCAGCCTTCGACCCCGCGCAGGGGGCTCCTACGAGCAGTACTTC. Translation gives CASSLRPRAGGSYEQYF.

The chain joins TRBV7-7 to TRBJ2-3; 7 bases agree with TRBD2. Looked up from germline, CDR1 is SSHAT and CDR2 is FNYEAQ (reference sequence). The CDR3 has 16 amino acids. V dropped 5 bases and J dropped 4; count of bases not matched to a gene: 12. The CDR3 nucleotides read TGTGCCAGCAGCCCGGTTGAATCGGGGGGTCCAGATACGCAGTATTTT. It specifies CASSPVESGGPDTQYF.

The J gene is TRBJ1-2, the V gene TRBV7-8; D is unclear. The CDR3 covers 16 residues. The germline V gene encodes CDR1 SGHVS and CDR2 FQNEAQ. Deletions cut 0 bases from V and 4 bases from J, with 15 bases between. CDR3 nucleotides: TGTGCCAGCAGCTTAGCGCTAGCAGGCCCCCTCTATGGCTACACCTTC. This codes for CASSLALAGPLYGYTF.

The J gene is TRBJ1-1, the V gene TRBV5-4, with no clear D. CDR1 is SGHNT, CDR2 YYREEE, per germline (reference sequence). The CDR3 sequence is 16 residues long. The V and J ends lost 3 bases and 0 bases respectively, with 15 bases between them. CDR3 in amino acids: CASSSEVNQLNTEAFF. The CDR3 coding sequence is TGTGCCAGCAGCTCGGAGGTCAACCAACTGAACACTGAAGCTTTCTTT.

The V call is TRBV11-3, the J call TRBJ2-1, with D perhaps TRBD1 (5 bases). Trimming removed 2 bases at V and 8 bases at J, with 16 bases between. There are 15 residues in the CDR3. The V gene's germline CDR1 is SGHNT and CDR2 YENEEA. CDR3 sequence reads: CASSLRSPVGDEQFF. CDR3 in DNA: TGTGCCAGCAGCTTACGGTCCCCAGTAGGGGATGAGCAGTTCTTC.

The V call is TRBV5-1, the J call TRBJ1-1; the match to TRBD1 covers 9 bases. This CDR3 is 16 amino acids long. Per germline, CDR1 SGHRS and CDR2 YFSETQ. V trimming: 1 base; J trimming: 0 bases; junction bases outside the gene matches: 4. The CDR3 here is CASSLRGQGMNTEAFF. The CDR3, as DNA: TGCGCCAGCAGCTTGAGGGGACAGGGCATGAACACTGAAGCTTTCTTT.

The CDR3 loop is CASSQQGNEQFF. DNA for the CDR3: TGTGCCAGCAGCCAACAGGGGAATGAGCAGTTCTTC. The V and J genes are TRBV6-5 and TRBJ2-1, with 7 bases matching TRBD1. J gave up 7 bases and V 6 bases, and 3 bases lay outside the gene matches. This CDR3 spans 12 amino acids. Germline V lookup: CDR1 MNHEY, CDR2 SVGAGI.

The chain employs TRBV30 and TRBJ1-1; D possibly corresponds to TRBD1 (5 bases). The V end was cut by 1 base, the J end by 0 bases, with 6 bases between. CDR3 length equals 13 residues. Looked up from germline, CDR1 is GTSNPN and CDR2 is SVGIG (reference sequence). Here the CDR3 reads CAWSGQLNTEAFF. The DNA of the CDR3 is TGTGCCTGGAGTGGACAGTTGAACACTGAAGCTTTCTTT.

Only one count was recorded for this clone. V usage is TRBV5-4 and J usage is TRBJ1-1, with D uncertain. The V and J ends lost 0 bases and 6 bases respectively, with 9 bases between them. The CDR3 consists of 13 residues. Germline CDR1 and CDR2: SGHNT and YYREEE (reference sequence). DNA for the CDR3: TGTGCCAGCAGCTTGGACCCCGAGGCTGAAGCTTTCTTT. As protein: CASSLDPEAEAFF.

The chain links TRBV7-9 to TRBJ1-2; D gene unclear. Germline assignment: CDR1 SEHNR and CDR2 FQNEAQ (reference sequence). This CDR3 is built from 14 residues. The V gene lost 4 bases and the J gene lost 6 bases, with 15 bases spanning the gap. Here the CDR3 reads CASSWRGVPDGYTF. CDR3 bases: TGTGCCAGCAGCTGGCGCGGGGTTCCGGATGGCTACACCTTC.

The chain links TRBV19 to TRBJ2-6; 8 positions agree with TRBD1. The CDR3 totals 14 residues. The J segment lost 2 bases and the V segment lost 9 bases, leaving 3 bases of the junction unmatched. The germline V gene has CDR1 LNHDA and CDR2 SQIVND (reference sequence). The CDR3, as DNA: TGTGCCAGAACGGGACAGGCTGGGGCCAACGTCCTGACTTTC. This sequence encodes CARTGQAGANVLTF.

This chain uses TRBV7-3 with TRBJ1-1; D might be TRBD1 (5 bases). The CDR3 totals 15 residues. V gave up 5 bases and J gave up 4 bases, with 17 bases separating them. Per germline, CDR1 SGHTA and CDR2 FQGTGA. CDR3 in amino acids: CASSPRRGAGTEAFF. The CDR3 coding sequence is TGTGCCAGCAGCCCCCGAAGGGGCGCCGGCACTGAAGCTTTCTTT.